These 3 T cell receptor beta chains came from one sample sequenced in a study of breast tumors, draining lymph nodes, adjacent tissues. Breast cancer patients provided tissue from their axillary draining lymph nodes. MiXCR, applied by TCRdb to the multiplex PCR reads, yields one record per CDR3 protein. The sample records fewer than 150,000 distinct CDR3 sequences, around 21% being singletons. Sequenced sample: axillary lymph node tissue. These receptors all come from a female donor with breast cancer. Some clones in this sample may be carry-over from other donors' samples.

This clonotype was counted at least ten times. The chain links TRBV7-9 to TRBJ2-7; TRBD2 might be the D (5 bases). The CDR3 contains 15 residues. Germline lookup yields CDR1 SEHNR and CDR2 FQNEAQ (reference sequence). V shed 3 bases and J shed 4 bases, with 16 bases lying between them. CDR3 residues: CASSFTRDRRYEQYF. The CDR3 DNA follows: TGTGCCAGCAGCTTCACACGGGATCGGAGGTACGAGCAGTACTTC. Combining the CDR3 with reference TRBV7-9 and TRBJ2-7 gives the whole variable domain DTGVSQNPRHKITKRGQNVTFRCDPISEHNRLYWYRQTLGQGPEFLTYFQNEAQLEKSRLLSDRFSAERPKGSFSTLEIQRTEQGDSAMYLCASSFTRDRRYEQYFGPGTRLTVT.

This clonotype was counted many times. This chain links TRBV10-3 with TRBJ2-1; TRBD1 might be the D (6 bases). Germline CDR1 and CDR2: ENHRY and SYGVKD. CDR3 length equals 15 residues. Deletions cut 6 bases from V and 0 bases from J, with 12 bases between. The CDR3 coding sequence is TGTGCCATCAGGAACAGGGAGTCCTCCTACAATGAGCAGTTCTTC. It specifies CAIRNRESSYNEQFF.

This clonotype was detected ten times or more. CDR3 sequence (DNA): TGCAGTGCTAGAGGTGCCGGTACTAGCGGCCTACAGGGGCAGTTCTTC. Its translation: CSARGAGTSGLQGQFF. This chain links TRBV20-1 with TRBJ2-1; 8 positions match TRBD2. Per the germline V gene, CDR1 is DFQATT and CDR2 is SNEGSKA (reference sequence). The V gene end was trimmed by 1 base and the J gene end by 12 bases; junction bases not matched to a gene: 17. The CDR3 sequence is 16 residues long.